The entry below describes one T cell receptor beta chain. Trimming removed 1 base from V and 7 bases from J; junction bases left unmatched: 11. The CDR3 totals 17 residues. The germline V gene has CDR1 LNHNV and CDR2 YYDKDF (reference sequence). As handled by the study authors: Researchers report that nucleated cell counts were estimated from reference gene primer amplification. Data came from immunoSEQ multiplex PCR; TCRdb stores just in-frame clones and leaves some out. V and J calls and clone size are given by that table; D and trimming were obtained from the DNA. Of 100,000 to 150,000 clones in the sample, over 75% were seen once. The entry originates in a study of blood T cell repertoires in COVID-19. Turning to the study itself: Collection of acute and convalescent COVID-19 samples took place in the United States, Italy and Spain. Sources were T cells, B-cell-depleted T cells, or PBMCs; the material itself was cDNA or gDNA.

The TCR sequence derives from a woman aged 60 to 75 with acute or convalescent COVID-19. V and J are TRBV15 and TRBJ2-1; TRBD1 aligns across 9 bases. Sequencing was carried out using peripheral blood. The CDR3 here is CATSRGPGTGKVNEQFF. The CDR3 bases are TGTGCCACCAGCAGAGGGCCGGGGACAGGGAAGGTGAATGAGCAGTTCTTC.